The rows below give T cell receptor beta chains drawn from one sample of a study of control samples from healthy donors and cancer patients. Generated by immunoSEQ multiplex PCR, the TCRdb table keeps only in-frame clones and is missing some. This sample has about 150,000 clones, with about 94% found just once. Sequencing was carried out using blood. These receptor sequences come from a man aged 35 to 55 in good health. The CDR3 runs from the conserved cysteine through the conserved F or W. D genes are given only for firm matches. Rows give clone size only sometimes, using once, few, many, or a class for an expanded clone.

v_gene	j_gene	abundance	d_gene	CDR3aa	CDR3nt
TRBV7-9	TRBJ1-2	-	-	CASSVISRTEGYTF	TGTGCCAGCAGCGTAATATCCCGGACGGAAGGCTACACCTTC
TRBV12-3/TRBV12-4	TRBJ1-1	once	-	CASSFVGLGVAFF	TGTGCCAGCAGTTTCGTGGGCCTGGGGGTAGCTTTCTTT
TRBV7-9	TRBJ1-1	-	-	CSTGRGTEAFF	TGTTCTACGGGGCGGGGCACTGAAGCTTTCTTT
TRBV21-1	TRBJ1-5	-	-	CASSKARARQPQHF	TGTGCCAGCAGCAAGGCCAGGGCCAGGCAGCCCCAGCATTTT
TRBV2	TRBJ1-2	-	-	CASNRARGSGYGYTF	TGTGCCAGCAACCGCGCCAGGGGAAGTGGCTATGGCTACACCTTC
TRBV4-1	TRBJ1-2	-	TRBD1	CASSQVGDRVYGYTF	TGCGCCAGCAGCCAAGTAGGGGACAGGGTGTATGGCTACACCTTC
TRBV21-1	TRBJ1-1	-	-	CASSKRSGRQKSNTEAFF	TGTGCCAGCAGCAAGCGCTCGGGCAGACAAAAATCGAACACTGAAGCTTTCTTT
TRBV5-6	TRBJ1-2	once	TRBD1	CASSWGTGANSGYTF	TGTGCCAGCAGCTGGGGGACAGGAGCGAACTCTGGCTACACCTTC
TRBV10-3	TRBJ1-6	-	-	CAISQQGPNSPLHF	TGTGCCATCAGTCAACAGGGTCCAAATTCACCCCTCCACTTT
TRBV5-1	TRBJ1-6	-	TRBD1	CASSLTRDSHSPLHF	TGCGCCAGCAGCTTGACCCGGGACAGCCATTCACCCCTCCACTTT
TRBV4-2	TRBJ2-5	-	TRBD2	CASSQSGTLAAQETQYF	TGTGCCAGCAGCCAGAGCGGGACGTTAGCGGCCCAAGAGACCCAGTACTTC
TRBV30	TRBJ1-4	-	TRBD1	CAWSRGQFNEKLFF	TGTGCCTGGAGTAGGGGACAGTTTAATGAAAAACTGTTTTTT
TRBV6-5	TRBJ1-2	-	-	CASSPDRRYGYTF	TGTGCCAGCAGCCCCGACCGCCGGTATGGCTACACCTTC
TRBV6-5	TRBJ2-5	-	-	CASSYGRTQYF	TGTGCCAGCAGTTACGGTCGTACCCAGTACTTC
TRBV29-1	TRBJ2-3	-	-	CSVGTRNRPDTQYF	TGCAGCGTCGGGACACGGAACCGGCCAGATACGCAGTATTTT
TRBV19	TRBJ1-5	-	-	CASGDGINQPQHF	TGTGCCAGTGGAGACGGGATCAATCAGCCCCAGCATTTT